Each of the 6 T cell receptor beta chains below was sequenced from the same sample in a study of blood T cell repertoires in COVID-19. The repertoire was sequenced with immunoSEQ multiplex PCR; TCRdb's copy has only in-frame clones and lacks some. Counted here are hundreds of thousands of clones, under 90% occurring once; the ten biggest clones make up 1.5% to 2%. The sample comprised peripheral blood. The receptors stem from a woman aged 30 to 39 with COVID-19, enrolled during active disease.

The table lists this clone with a count of one. V usage is TRBV30 and J usage is TRBJ2-5, with 8 bases identical to TRBD2. This CDR3 spans 13 amino acids. V shed 2 bases, J shed 5 bases, and the junction held 4 bases outside the gene matches. Germline loops: CDR1 GTSNPN, CDR2 SVGIG (reference sequence). CDR3 nucleotide sequence: TGTGCCTGGAGTTTAGCGGGGCTGGAGACCCAGTACTTC. This encodes CAWSLAGLETQYF.

This chain joins TRBV12-5 and TRBJ1-3; D is undetermined. CDR1 is LGHNT and CDR2 is FRNRAP in the germline V gene. The CDR3 contains 13 residues. V was clipped by 11 bases and J by 0 bases, with 11 bases between them. The CDR3, as DNA: TGTGCTTGGGAGTGGGGCTCTGGAAACACCATATATTTT. This encodes CAWEWGSGNTIYF.

About this clone itself: Other DNA variants within this sample encode the same CDR3. The chain is built from TRBV7-9 and TRBJ2-3, with unresolved D. CDR3 length: 13 residues. CDR1 and CDR2 from the germline V gene are SEHNR and FQNEAQ (reference sequence). The V end was cut by 6 bases, the J end by 0 bases, with 7 bases between. CDR3 sequence: CASSPGSTDTQYF. The DNA of the CDR3 is TGTGCCAGCAGTCCCGGTAGCACAGATACGCAGTATTTT. The variable domain in full, completed from reference TRBV7-9 and TRBJ2-3, reads DTGVSQNPRHKITKRGQNVTFRCDPISEHNRLYWYRQTLGQGPEFLTYFQNEAQLEKSRLLSDRFSAERPKGSFSTLEIQRTEQGDSAMYLCASSPGSTDTQYFGPGTRLTVL.

The V gene is TRBV5-4, the J gene TRBJ1-2; 7 bases map to TRBD1. The CDR3 has 13 residues. Germline lookup yields CDR1 SGHNT and CDR2 YYREEE (reference sequence). V lost 6 bases to trimming and J lost 7 bases; unmatched junction nucleotides: 9. The CDR3, as DNA: TGTGCCAGCACCCCCGACAGGGAAGCTGGCTACACCTTC. Amino acid sequence: CASTPDREAGYTF.

The genes are TRBV19 and TRBJ2-5; TRBD1 is a possible D gene (6 bases). The CDR3 spans 13 residues. CDR1 and CDR2 from the germline V gene are LNHDA and SQIVND (reference sequence). Trimming removed 6 bases from V and 1 base from J, with 9 bases in between. The CDR3 DNA reads TGTGCCAGTAGCGGACAGCCCCAAGAGACCCAGTACTTC. Protein product: CASSGQPQETQYF. The whole variable domain, remainder taken from reference TRBV19 and TRBJ2-5, is DGGITQSPKYLFRKEGQNVTLSCEQNLNHDAMYWYRQDPGQGLRLIYYSQIVNDFQKGDIAEGYSVSREKKESFPLTVTSAQKNPTAFYLCASSGQPQETQYFGPGTRLLVL.

The chain is built from TRBV5-4 and TRBJ2-3, with unresolved D. V lost 4 bases and J lost 1, with 7 bases in between. The germline gives CDR1 SGHNT, CDR2 YYREEE (reference sequence). The length of the CDR3 is 13 residues. The CDR3 nucleotides are TGTGCCAGCAGCCTGACACGCACAGATACGCAGTATTTT. Translated: CASSLTRTDTQYF.